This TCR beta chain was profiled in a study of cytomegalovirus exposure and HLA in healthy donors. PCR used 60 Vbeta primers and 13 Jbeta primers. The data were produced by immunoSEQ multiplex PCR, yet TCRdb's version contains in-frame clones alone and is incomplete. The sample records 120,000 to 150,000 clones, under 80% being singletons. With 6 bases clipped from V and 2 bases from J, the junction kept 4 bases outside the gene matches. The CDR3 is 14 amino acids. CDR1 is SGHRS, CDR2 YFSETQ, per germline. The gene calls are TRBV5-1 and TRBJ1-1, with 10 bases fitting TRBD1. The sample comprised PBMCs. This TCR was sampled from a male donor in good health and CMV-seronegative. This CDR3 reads CASKRDRGNTEAFF. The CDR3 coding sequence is TGCGCCAGCAAACGGGACAGGGGAAACACTGAAGCTTTCTTT.